This is a list of T cell receptor beta chains from one sample in a study of shared clonotypes between healthy human individuals. Only in-frame clones appear in the TCRdb table, and some are missing; sequencing was by immunoSEQ multiplex PCR. The sample has about 2.5 million clones; 85% to 95% are singletons. What was sequenced was naive CD4+ T cells from PBMCs. The receptor source for this set is a man aged 18-30 years in good health. Some clones in this sample may be carry-over from other donors' samples. CDR3s include the opening cysteine and the closing phenylalanine or tryptophan.

J | V | CDR3
TRBJ1-4 | TRBV6-1 | CASSELGQPSEKLFF
TRBJ1-5 | TRBV28 | CASSLRDQPQHF
TRBJ1-2 | TRBV4-1 | CASSAAGASGYGYTF
TRBJ2-1 | TRBV18 | CASSPPGLALYNEQFF
TRBJ2-5 | TRBV7-7 | CASSQVGGETQYF
TRBJ1-5 | TRBV15 | CATSRGRVGVTSNQPQHF
TRBJ1-3 | TRBV6-5 | CASRPGLSSGNTIYF
TRBJ2-1 | TRBV18 | CASSVTSGSIDEQFF
TRBJ2-6 | TRBV2 | CASSARRYSGANVLTF
TRBJ2-3 | TRBV5-4 | CASSPGTSGDTQYF
TRBJ1-5 | TRBV2 | CASSDRMLGQPQHF
TRBJ1-1 | TRBV20-1 | CSAMANTEAFF
TRBJ1-1 | TRBV4-1 | CASSQDFTGYNTEAFF
TRBJ1-1 | TRBV6-1 | CASRVGVMNTEAFF
TRBJ2-7 | TRBV29-1 | CSVFPEYRSYEQYF
TRBJ2-2 | TRBV4-1 | CASSQVGGSTGELFF
TRBJ2-1 | TRBV7-3 | CASSLTLRNNEQFF
TRBJ2-3 | TRBV11-3 | CASSLGRTGGPTQYF
TRBJ2-1 | TRBV6-1 | CASSEEGLAGYVDNEQFF
TRBJ2-1 | TRBV9 | CASSVRWGNEQFF
TRBJ1-5 | TRBV28 | CASSFDGRAQHF
TRBJ1-1 | TRBV5-6 | CASSLMNTEAFF
TRBJ1-3 | TRBV7-2 | CASKWEGSGNTIYF
TRBJ1-4 | TRBV5-4 | CASSLGGTTNEKLFF
TRBJ2-3 | TRBV5-1 | CASSKAGPADTQYF
TRBJ2-2 | TRBV5-6 | CASSLLSQGYTGELFF
TRBJ2-2 | TRBV2 | CASQEEGWTGELFF
TRBJ2-6 | TRBV5-1 | CASSLPVGGSGANVLTF
TRBJ1-4 | TRBV19 | CASKGQLNEKLFF
TRBJ1-6 | TRBV27 | CASKGYNSPLHF
TRBJ2-3 | TRBV29-1 | CSVGALKETDTQYF
TRBJ2-7 | TRBV28 | CASSSILRDKNGAYEQYF
TRBJ1-2 | TRBV7-2 | CASSPRTAQGYTF
TRBJ1-4 | TRBV28 | CASSVQGGFNEKLFF
TRBJ2-3 | TRBV27 | CASSARTVVTDTQYF
TRBJ2-4 | TRBV6-5 | CASSYLAGAKNIQYF
TRBJ2-7 | TRBV2 | CASSVPLAGGGTRTYEQYF
TRBJ2-1 | TRBV11-3 | CASSPGLMHEQFF
TRBJ1-1 | TRBV5-5 | CASSRIPTGMNTEAFF
TRBJ2-1 | TRBV7-3 | CASSSSGPPNEQFF
TRBJ1-4 | TRBV27 | CASSSRGRTNEKLFF
TRBJ2-5 | TRBV9 | CASSVGNRGAETQYF
TRBJ1-5 | TRBV28 | CASSMGAGLYHSNQPQHF
TRBJ2-7 | TRBV15 | CATSRRGAGSYEQYF
TRBJ2-4 | TRBV13 | CASSPYPGGGQYF